This TCR beta chain stems from a study of early T cells in non-severe SARS-CoV-2 infection. Unique molecular identifiers were added to individual cDNA molecules. TCRdb re-called the 5' RACE reads through MiXCR, storing one row per CDR3 protein. The data contain about 56,000 distinct CDR3 sequences, over 9.5% of them singletons. Germline V lookup: CDR1 SGHKS, CDR2 YYEKEE (reference sequence). The ends were cut back, 4 bases at V and 5 bases at J, with 22 bases in the middle. The CDR3 contains 16 residues. The TCR sequence derives from an adult who was a healthcare worker with PCR-confirmed SARS-CoV-2 infection or an uninfected control (not recorded which). Sequencing was carried out using whole blood. This sequence joins TRBV5-5 and TRBJ2-7; either TRBD1 or TRBD2 may fit D (5 bases each). The CDR3 DNA sequence: TGTGCCAGCAGCCGGCATAGGGACGCGATCTGGGACGAGCAGTACTTC. This encodes CASSRHRDAIWDEQYF.